Below, 30 T cell receptor beta chains from the same sample are listed, as sequenced in a study of blood T cell repertoires in COVID-19. The protocol was immunoSEQ multiplex PCR, while the TCRdb copy is restricted to in-frame clones and leaves out a portion. The data show around 130,000 clones, about 84% seen once. Sequencing was done on a sample of PBMCs or T cells enriched from blood (not recorded which). The receptors originated from a woman younger than 30 who had been exposed to COVID-19.

Notes on this clone: A read error may produce the germline difference seen at one junction end. The chain is built from TRBV7-2 and TRBJ1-1; maybe TRBD1 (6 bases). Germline loops: CDR1 SGHTA, CDR2 FQGNSA. The CDR3 totals 15 residues. The CDR3: CASSIAGVMNTEAFF. The CDR3 DNA sequence: TGTGCCAGCAGCATAGCAGGGGTCATGAACACTGAAGCTTTCTTT.

The chain couples TRBV6-1 to TRBJ2-5; perhaps TRBD2 as D (5 bases). The CDR3 totals 13 residues. V lost 2 bases, J lost 5 bases, and 9 bases lay in between. Per germline, CDR1 MNHNS and CDR2 SASEGT. The CDR3 reads CASSESGLETQYF. Written as DNA, the CDR3 is TGTGCCAGCAGTGAATCAGGACTTGAGACCCAGTACTTC.

The chain carries TRBV19 and TRBJ1-5, with D possibly TRBD1 on 5 matching bases. This CDR3 is built from 15 residues. Germline-derived CDR1 and CDR2 are LNHDA and SQIVND (reference sequence). V was pared by 1 base and J by 6 bases, with 13 bases between. The chain's CDR3 is CASSIAGGPFQPQHF. The CDR3 nucleotides read TGTGCCAGTAGTATAGCGGGGGGTCCTTTTCAGCCCCAGCATTTT. The full variable domain, with the rest looked up from reference TRBV19 and TRBJ1-5, is DGGITQSPKYLFRKEGQNVTLSCEQNLNHDAMYWYRQDPGQGLRLIYYSQIVNDFQKGDIAEGYSVSREKKESFPLTVTSAQKNPTAFYLCASSIAGGPFQPQHFGDGTRLSIL.

This rearrangement joins TRBV9 to TRBJ2-1, with 14 bases identical to TRBD2. Germline-derived CDR1 and CDR2 are SGDLS and YYNGEE. The junction had 4 bases not matched to a gene; V was cut back by 5 bases and J by 6 bases. The CDR3 has 15 amino acids. The CDR3 DNA follows: TGTGCCAGCAGTGAGACTAGCGGGAGGGGCAATGAGCAGTTCTTC. Protein sequence: CASSETSGRGNEQFF.

Only one count was recorded for this clone. The chain carries TRBV30 and TRBJ1-1; 7 nucleotides match TRBD1. Unmatched junction bases numbered 11, after V lost 3 bases and J lost 4 bases. Germline CDR1 GTSNPN, CDR2 SVGIG (reference sequence). This CDR3 has 15 residues. The CDR3 spells CAWRRDRAAFTEAFF. The DNA of the CDR3 is TGTGCCTGGAGACGCGACAGGGCGGCTTTCACTGAAGCTTTCTTT. Using reference TRBV30 and TRBJ1-1 for the parts outside the CDR3, the full variable domain is SQTIHQWPATLVQPVGSPLSLECTVEGTSNPNLYWYRQAAGRGLQLLFYSVGIGQISSEVPQNLSASRPQDRQFILSSKKLLLSDSGFYLCAWRRDRAAFTEAFFGQGTRLTVV.

The rearrangement links TRBV7-9 to TRBJ1-5; no clear D. V was cut by 5 bases and J by 0 bases, with 14 bases left in between. The CDR3 is 16 residues long. Germline V lookup: CDR1 SEHNR, CDR2 FQNEAQ (reference sequence). The CDR3 DNA sequence: TGTGCCAGCAGCCCGATAGACTGGAATAGCAATCAGCCCCAGCATTTT. This gives the protein CASSPIDWNSNQPQHF.

This sequence joins TRBV13 and TRBJ2-1, with a tentative D call TRBD2 (6 bases). Germline CDR1 reads PRHDT; CDR2 reads FYEKMQ (reference sequence). The CDR3 is 13 residues long. The V end was cut by 5 bases, the J end by 7 bases, with 12 bases between. The CDR3 loop is CASSRGTSNEQFF. CDR3 nucleotide sequence: TGTGCCAGCAGCCGCGGGACTTCTAATGAGCAGTTCTTC.

The chain has TRBV7-2 and TRBJ1-2; unclear D gene. V dropped 2 bases and J dropped 4 bases, with 8 bases sitting between them. This CDR3 spans 13 amino acids. Per the germline V gene, CDR1 is SGHTA and CDR2 is FQGNSA. The CDR3 DNA sequence: TGTGCCAGCAGCTTAATGGGCCGCTATGGCTACACCTTC. Translation gives CASSLMGRYGYTF.

This chain uses TRBV18 with TRBJ1-2; perhaps TRBD1 as D (5 bases). The CDR3 has 16 residues. V gave up 3 bases and J gave up 6 bases, with 20 bases separating them. Germline V gene lookup returns CDR1 KGHSH and CDR2 LQKENI. CDR3 residues: CASSPSLQSQGDGYTF. DNA of the CDR3: TGTGCCAGCTCACCGAGCCTTCAGTCCCAGGGTGATGGCTACACCTTC.

This chain joins TRBV6-5 and TRBJ1-2; 7 bases line up with TRBD1. This CDR3 is built from 14 residues. Looked up from germline, CDR1 is MNHEY and CDR2 is SVGAGI. V was clipped by 6 bases and J by 6 bases; unmatched bases: 10. CDR3 residues: CASRLTGRGDGYTF. In nucleotides, the CDR3 is TGTGCCAGCAGGCTGACAGGGAGAGGGGATGGCTACACCTTC.

The genes are TRBV2 and TRBJ1-2, with TRBD1 matching over 10 bases. CDR1 SNHLY and CDR2 FYNNEI come from the germline V gene. This CDR3 region has 16 residues. Trimming took 2 bases from V and 8 from J; bases not matched to a gene: 11. CDR3 sequence reads: CASSESLEGTGVGYTF. The CDR3, as DNA: TGTGCCAGCAGTGAATCACTTGAGGGGACAGGGGTCGGCTACACCTTC.

The chain combines TRBV14 with TRBJ1-2; TRBD1 agrees at 7 bases. V shed 8 bases and J 5 bases; nucleotides not matched to a gene: 11. Germline-derived CDR1 and CDR2 are SGHDN and FVKESK. CDR3 length: 14 amino acids. The CDR3 region has the DNA TGTGCCAGCCGCAACGAGGGGGCAGGATATGGCTACACCTTC. Its protein is CASRNEGAGYGYTF.

This rearrangement joins TRBV19 to TRBJ2-2, with TRBD2 identical over 8 bases. V dropped 6 bases and J dropped 1; count of bases not matched to a gene: 10. Germline V CDR1 and CDR2: LNHDA, SQIVND (reference sequence). The CDR3 loop spans 17 amino acids. This CDR3 is CASRGISGSWNTGELFF. DNA of the CDR3: TGTGCCAGTAGAGGGATCAGCGGGAGTTGGAACACCGGGGAGCTGTTTTTT.

The chain carries TRBV27 and TRBJ2-1; D might be TRBD1 (5 bases). The ends were cut back, 6 bases at V and 13 bases at J, with 16 bases in the middle. Germline CDR1 reads MNHEY; CDR2 reads SMNVEV (reference sequence). The CDR3 has 12 amino acids. DNA of the CDR3: TGTGCCAGCAGCCAGGGTATTGCTGTCCAGTTCTTC. Its protein product is CASSQGIAVQFF.

This chain connects TRBV11-2 to TRBJ2-7; a possible D gene is TRBD1 (5 bases). Per germline, CDR1 SGHAT and CDR2 FQNNGV. The CDR3 contains 15 residues. Trimming shortened V by 1 base and J by 5 bases, and 15 bases separated the two germline ends. DNA for the CDR3: TGTGCCAGCAGCTTAGTCGGGCAGGGTATCGACGAGCAGTACTTC. Protein: CASSLVGQGIDEQYF.

The gene calls are TRBV25-1 and TRBJ1-3, with D maybe TRBD1 (6 bases). Germline V lookup: CDR1 MGHDK, CDR2 SYGVNS. This CDR3 is 16 amino acids long. The V end lost 0 bases, the J end lost 0 bases, and 9 bases lay between the germline ends. CDR3 sequence (DNA): TGTGCCAGCAGTGAATACAGGGGTTACTCTGGAAACACCATATATTTT. This translates into CASSEYRGYSGNTIYF.

The chain recombines TRBV27 with TRBJ2-7; D is possibly TRBD2 (6 bases). The length of the CDR3 is 15 residues. Germline loops: CDR1 MNHEY, CDR2 SMNVEV (reference sequence). V was shortened by 8 bases and J by 5 bases, with 22 bases between the two germline ends. The CDR3 nucleotides are TGTGCCAGCGCTTTCGCTCCCACGGGAGTCGACGAGCAGTACTTC. Protein product: CASAFAPTGVDEQYF.

The V and J genes are TRBV5-8 and TRBJ2-5; 8 bases are a match to TRBD1. The CDR3 totals 15 residues. V shed 5 bases and J 1 base; nucleotides not matched to a gene: 7. Germline-derived CDR1 and CDR2 are SGHTS and YDEGEE. CDR3 nucleotide sequence: TGTGCCAGCAGTCCCGGACAGGGTATCCAAGAGACCCAGTACTTC. This codes for CASSPGQGIQETQYF.

This chain joins TRBV5-6 and TRBJ2-7, with D possibly matching TRBD2 (6 bases). The CDR3 contains 13 residues. Trimming took off 3 bases at V and 4 bases at J, with 11 bases between the two ends. The germline V gene has CDR1 SGHDT and CDR2 YYEEEE. CDR3 sequence reads: CASSSGLKYEQYF. As DNA, the CDR3 is TGTGCCAGCAGCTCGGGACTGAAGTACGAGCAGTACTTC.

The gene calls are TRBV19 and TRBJ2-7; 7 bases fit TRBD1. This CDR3 is 15 amino acids long. Germline V CDR1 and CDR2: LNHDA, SQIVND (reference sequence). Losses at the gene ends were 5 bases for V and 1 base for J; bases not matched to a gene: 8. DNA of the CDR3: TGTGCCAGTAGTGTCCTACAGGGGTTATCCTACGAGCAGTACTTC. This sequence encodes CASSVLQGLSYEQYF.

The rearrangement joins TRBV27 to TRBJ1-2; the match to TRBD1 covers 9 bases. CDR1 and CDR2 (germline): MNHEY, SMNVEV (reference sequence). J was trimmed by 4 bases and V by 9 bases; bases with no gene match: 3. The CDR3 sequence is 12 residues long. CDR3: CASRTGVYGYTF. CDR3 in DNA: TGTGCCAGTAGGACAGGGGTCTATGGCTACACCTTC.

The chain couples TRBV28 to TRBJ2-2; D is unclear. V lost 5 bases and J 2 bases, leaving 9 bases between the germline ends. Germline-derived CDR1 and CDR2 are MDHEN and SYDVKM. The CDR3 consists of 14 residues. The CDR3 DNA is TGTGCCAGCAGTCCCAACTCCAACACCGGGGAGCTGTTTTTT. Protein sequence: CASSPNSNTGELFF.

This sequence joins TRBV10-1 and TRBJ2-4, with 9 nucleotides matching TRBD1. The CDR3 runs 13 residues. The junction had 4 bases not matched to a gene; V was cut back by 7 bases and J by 6 bases. The germline gives CDR1 WNHNN, CDR2 SYGVQD (reference sequence). The CDR3 is CASNRGRGNIQYF. In nucleotides, the CDR3 is TGCGCCAGCAACAGGGGGCGAGGAAACATTCAGTACTTC.

The V call is TRBV11-2, the J call TRBJ2-1; D unclear. This CDR3 has 13 residues. Per the germline V gene, CDR1 is SGHAT and CDR2 is FQNNGV. Trimming removed 5 bases at V and 8 bases at J, with 13 bases between. The CDR3 nucleotides are TGTGCCAGCAGCCCACCCCCTGGGCATGAGCAGTTCTTC. Protein sequence: CASSPPPGHEQFF.

This sequence joins TRBV7-8 and TRBJ1-5; 10 positions match TRBD1. V lost 1 base to trimming and J lost 5 bases; unmatched junction nucleotides: 2. The CDR3 sequence is 15 residues long. Germline CDR1 SGHVS, CDR2 FQNEAQ. In DNA form, the CDR3 reads TGTGCCAGCAGCTTAGAGGACAGGGGGTATCAGCCCCAGCATTTT. This codes for CASSLEDRGYQPQHF.

The V and J genes are TRBV19 and TRBJ2-5, with 8 nucleotides matching TRBD1. The CDR3 has 14 amino acids. Germline lookup yields CDR1 LNHDA and CDR2 SQIVND (reference sequence). J was trimmed by 5 bases and V by 7 bases; bases with no gene match: 9. In DNA form, the CDR3 reads TGTGCCAGTAATGGACAGGGATTTTTGGAGACCCAGTACTTC. It codes for CASNGQGFLETQYF.

The chain joins TRBV15 to TRBJ2-1, with TRBD1 identical over 7 bases. There are 16 residues in the CDR3. Per the germline V gene, CDR1 is LNHNV and CDR2 is YYDKDF (reference sequence). Unmatched junction bases numbered 4, after V lost 0 bases and J lost 2 bases. CDR3 DNA sequence: TGTGCCACCAGCAGAGATTCAGGGGGTGCCTACAATGAGCAGTTCTTC. Protein sequence: CATSRDSGGAYNEQFF.

This clone has more than one count but fewer than ten. This rearrangement joins TRBV6-5 to TRBJ1-2; D is undetermined. Germline values: CDR1 MNHEY, CDR2 SVGAGI. The CDR3 runs 11 residues. The V gene lost 7 bases and the J gene lost 7 bases, with 10 bases spanning the gap. The CDR3 region has the DNA TGTGCCAGCACCACGGGGAGTGGCTACACCTTC. It specifies CASTTGSGYTF.

This chain links TRBV3-1 (or the pseudogene TRBV3-2) with TRBJ2-3; TRBD1 matches at 8 bases. The germline gives CDR1 LGHDT, CDR2 YNNKEL (reference sequence). There are 14 residues in the CDR3. V shed 2 bases, J shed 5 bases, and the junction held 3 bases outside the gene matches. This CDR3 reads CASSQSGGEDTQYF. CDR3 nucleotide sequence: TGTGCCAGCAGCCAATCAGGGGGCGAAGATACGCAGTATTTT.

V is TRBV28 and J is TRBJ1-1; D is unclear. From germline, CDR1 is MDHEN and CDR2 SYDVKM. V lost 2 bases and J 10 bases, leaving 11 bases between the germline ends. The CDR3 runs to 12 residues. CDR3 region: CASSLGGGLAFF. The CDR3 DNA reads as TGTGCCAGCAGTTTAGGAGGAGGGCTAGCTTTCTTT.